This TCR beta chain was obtained from a study of beta chain features in type 1 diabetes. There was one heparinised blood draw per donor, averaging about 120 mL. The authors sorted CD4+ naive, central memory, regulatory and stem cell-like memory cells via CD45RO/CCR7/CD25/CD127/CD95/CD27. Expressed TCRB transcripts were sequenced after all isolated RNA was converted to cDNA. Measured with immunoSEQ multiplex PCR; TCRdb has only the in-frame clones, and not every one. The top ten hold 0.5% of the sample, which has approximately 170,000 clones, 7.5% to 8.5% seen once. General study findings and limits: PCR may have favored shorter templates equally in patients and controls. For Type 1 diabetes patients, all four CD4+ subsets carried TCRB CDR3s that were moderately but significantly shorter. It was among patients, rather than healthy donors, that naive, central memory and Treg TCRB repertoires appeared more similar.

Concerning this clone: Antigen: not known.

The CDR3 has 13 residues. V was cut by 7 bases and J by 0 bases, with 8 bases left in between. Germline CDR1 is MNHEY and CDR2 is SVGAGI. Sequences were obtained from central memory CD4+ T cells from blood. The TCR comes from a young man with type 1 diabetes. The V call is TRBV6-5, the J call TRBJ2-3; D is possibly TRBD1 (5 bases). The DNA of the CDR3 is TGTGCCAGCAAGGGGTCAAGCACAGATACGCAGTATTTT. Protein: CASKGSSTDTQYF.